This TCR beta chain appears in the sequencing data of a study of blood T cell repertoires in COVID-19. This clone was detected ten times or more. CDR1 and CDR2 (germline): LGHDT, YNNKEL (reference sequence). With 4 bases removed from V and 6 bases from J, the gap between germline ends came to 16 bases. The CDR3 length is 14 residues. The data were produced by immunoSEQ multiplex PCR, yet TCRdb's version contains in-frame clones alone and is incomplete. This sample has 60,000 or so clones, with over 70% found just once. The chain couples TRBV3-1 (or the pseudogene TRBV3-2) to TRBJ2-7; weak D call: TRBD2 (5 bases). This clonotype was sampled from a human donor in a cohort sampled during active COVID-19. The source material was peripheral blood. CDR3 in DNA: TGTGCCAGCAGCCCTGGATCAGCCCGGGGCGAGCAGTACTTC. This gives the protein CASSPGSARGEQYF.